This is a list of T cell receptor beta chains from one sample in a study of T cells after yellow fever vaccination. TCRdb used MiXCR to reprocess the 5' RACE reads, holding one entry per CDR3 protein. Here the sample spans roughly 300,000 distinct CDR3 sequences, 7% to 9% being singletons. The sequences come from PBMCs, collected 35 to 50 days after the first yellow fever vaccination. The source is a man aged 18-30 years who received the YFV17D yellow fever vaccine. CDR3s include the opening cysteine and the closing phenylalanine or tryptophan. Fields, in order: V gene, D gene, CDR3 length, J gene, clone size, CDR3 DNA, CDR3 protein. The D gene is left open where the match is weak. Expanded clones are given a class, and other clones once, few, many or no size at all.

TRBV29-1	-	12	TRBJ1-2	-	TGCAGCGCTAGCCGGGACACCGACGGCTACACCTTC	CSASRDTDGYTF
TRBV4-3	-	15	TRBJ2-7	-	TGCGCCAGCAGCCACGCCGTCAAGGGGGCCTACGAGCAGTACTTC	CASSHAVKGAYEQYF
TRBV12-3/TRBV12-4	-	13	TRBJ1-1	few	TGTGCCAGCAGCAAAGGACTGAACACTGAAGCTTTCTTT	CASSKGLNTEAFF
TRBV29-1	TRBD1	14	TRBJ2-3	few	TGCAGCGTTGATGGGACAGGGGGCCAAGATACGCAGTATTTT	CSVDGTGGQDTQYF
TRBV12-3/TRBV12-4	-	14	TRBJ1-1	many	TGTGCCAGCAGTTTGCTCGGGGTCGGGACTGAAGCTTTCTTT	CASSLLGVGTEAFF
TRBV7-2	-	16	TRBJ2-5	-	TGTGCCAGCAGCTTAGGGGCACTCCGGGTACAAGAGACCCAGTACTTC	CASSLGALRVQETQYF
TRBV5-1	-	15	TRBJ2-7	few	TGCGCCAGCGCCCTGACCTGGGGGCCGAATTACGAGCAGTACTTC	CASALTWGPNYEQYF
TRBV7-9	-	15	TRBJ2-3	many	TGTGCCAGCAGCTTAATGGAACCCCACACAGATACGCAGTATTTT	CASSLMEPHTDTQYF
TRBV7-2	TRBD1	14	TRBJ2-7	-	TGTGCCAGCAGCTACGGACAGGGCGGCTACGAGCAGTACTTC	CASSYGQGGYEQYF
TRBV3-1	-	14	TRBJ1-1	-	TGTGCCAGCAGCCAACCCAGGGGAAACCCTGAAGCTTTCTTT	CASSQPRGNPEAFF
TRBV29-1	TRBD2	16	TRBJ2-6	few	TGCAGCGTGTGGACTAGCGGATCCTCTGGGGCCAACGTCCTGACTTTC	CSVWTSGSSGANVLTF
TRBV6-5	-	15	TRBJ2-7	few	TGTGCCAGCAGTTATTTGGGGACTTCTAACTACGAGCAGTACTTC	CASSYLGTSNYEQYF
TRBV24-1	-	14	TRBJ2-7	-	TGTGCCACCAGTGATTGGGACAACTCCTACGAGCAGTACTTC	CATSDWDNSYEQYF
TRBV5-1	-	16	TRBJ2-3	once	TGCGCCAGCAGCTTGGTTCGGACAGTGAGCACAGATACGCAGTATTTT	CASSLVRTVSTDTQYF
TRBV4-1	TRBD1	14	TRBJ2-2	-	TGCGCCAGCACGGGGACAGCTAGTGCCGGGGAGCTGTTTTTT	CASTGTASAGELFF
TRBV5-1	-	11	TRBJ2-5	many	TGTGCCAGCAGCGTACAAGAGACCCAGTACTTC	CASSVQETQYF